The text below deals with one T cell receptor beta chain. This record belongs to a study of blood T cell repertoires in COVID-19. Turning to the study itself: Acute and convalescent COVID-19 samples came from the United States, Italy and Spain. T cells, B-cell-depleted T cells, or PBMCs provided the cDNA or gDNA that served as material.

J lost 6 bases, V lost 6 bases, and 10 bases had no gene match. Germline V gene data show CDR1 as SNHLY and CDR2 as FYNNEI. This CDR3 spans 14 amino acids. Under the authors' procedure: It was from reference gene primer amplification that nucleated cell counts were estimated. Assay: immunoSEQ multiplex PCR; the TCRdb copy retains only in-frame clones and omits some. V, J and clone size are those of that table, while D and trimming were read from the DNA. The repertoire has 200,000 to 250,000 clones, about four fifths of them found once; the top ten carry roughly 1.9%. This receptor was taken from a man between 25 and 39 years old who had recovered from COVID-19. Sequencing was done on a sample of peripheral blood. This chain uses TRBV2 with TRBJ2-7; 8 positions agree with TRBD1. As DNA, the CDR3 is TGTGCCAGCAGCGCCGGACAGGGTAGTTCCGAGCAGTACTTC. Its protein product is CASSAGQGSSEQYF. The full variable domain, its missing parts supplied by reference TRBV2 and TRBJ2-7, is EPEVTQTPSHQVTQMGQEVILRCVPISNHLYFYWYRQILGQKVEFLVSFYNNEISEKSEIFDDQFSVERPDGSNFTLKIRSTKLEDSAMYFCASSAGQGSSEQYFGPGTRLTVT.